These 5 T cell receptor beta chains were sequenced from one sample in a study of OX40 agonist ivuxolimab in advanced cancers. Libraries were prepared by immunoSEQ multiplex PCR; TCRdb keeps only in-frame clonotypes and omits some of them. Here the sample spans approximately 89,000 clones, about 86% being singletons. The specimen comprised CD4+ or CD8+ T cells sorted from blood, sampled in a trial of the OX40 agonist ivuxolimab. The receptors originated from an adult with an advanced solid tumor such as melanoma, head and neck, liver or kidney cancer.

The V and J genes are TRBV19 and TRBJ2-1; no firm D call. The CDR3 runs to 13 residues. V gave up 6 bases and J gave up 4 bases, with 10 bases separating them. Looked up from germline, CDR1 is LNHDA and CDR2 is SQIVND (reference sequence). The CDR3: CASRAPEYNEQFF. The CDR3 DNA sequence: TGTGCCAGTAGGGCCCCCGAGTACAATGAGCAGTTCTTC.

The V and J genes are TRBV5-1 and TRBJ2-1; 8 bases align to TRBD1. There are 14 residues in the CDR3. After removal of 7 bases from V and 5 bases from J, the junction contained 8 bases not matched to a gene. Germline assignment: CDR1 SGHRS and CDR2 YFSETQ. The CDR3 spells CASGGSGGHNEQFF. In nucleotides, the CDR3 is TGCGCCAGCGGAGGGTCAGGGGGCCACAATGAGCAGTTCTTC.

This clone was seen just once. The rearrangement uses TRBV7-3 and TRBJ1-1; 11 nucleotides line up with TRBD1. The CDR3 totals 14 residues. Losses at the gene ends were 4 bases for V and 5 bases for J; bases not matched to a gene: 3. The V gene's germline CDR1 is SGHTA and CDR2 FQGTGA. CDR3 amino acids: CASSSDRGRTEAFF. CDR3 bases: TGTGCCAGCAGCTCGGACAGGGGGCGTACTGAAGCTTTCTTT.

This clone was seen a few times. The chain employs TRBV25-1 and TRBJ2-5; D unresolved. TRBJ2-7 explains the end of the DNA better; the J call may be wrong. This CDR3 region has 13 residues. Germline V gene sequence: CDR1 MGHDK, CDR2 SYGVNS. CDR3 loop: CASSGDTTYEQYF. CDR3 bases: TGTGCCAGCAGTGGAGACACTACCTACGAGCAGTACTTC.

The chain combines TRBV6-1 with TRBJ2-5; D possibly corresponds to TRBD2 (5 bases). The CDR3 consists of 13 residues. V lost 10 bases and J lost 4, with 16 bases in between. CDR1 MNHNS and CDR2 SASEGT come from the germline V gene. CDR3: CATRVGGTETQYF. DNA of the CDR3: TGTGCCACCCGTGTCGGAGGAACAGAGACCCAGTACTTC.